This T cell receptor (beta chain) was sequenced for a study of blood T cells in healthy people across ages. Study details: Per two T cells, about one barcoded beta molecule was captured through template switching.

The CDR3 spans 15 residues. Germline V gene data show CDR1 as MNHNS and CDR2 as SASEGT. Together with a sample-barcoded 5' primer, a J-beta primer mix was included in a second PCR lasting about 6 to 12 cycles. CDR3-containing paired-end reads numbered at least 2.5 million in each sample. MiXCR, run by TCRdb on the 5' RACE reads, gives a single entry per CDR3 protein. The sample lists 1.5 million to 2 million distinct CDR3 sequences, around half occurring once. The source of this sequence is a woman aged 40 to 50 in good health. The rearrangement uses TRBV6-1 and TRBJ2-4; the match to TRBD1 covers 9 bases. The last part of the DNA fits TRBJ2-7 better; the J call may be wrong. The sequencing input was blood. The CDR3 coding sequence is TGTGCCAGCAGTGAATCCCCGGGACAGGGCTACGAGCAGTACTTC. Translated: CASSESPGQGYEQYF.